Listed here are 27 T cell receptor beta chains from one sample, sequenced in a study of OX40 agonist ivuxolimab in advanced cancers. Profiled with immunoSEQ multiplex PCR; TCRdb holds only in-frame clones, not every one. The sample yields around 64,000 clones, less than 90% seen once. The sample consisted of CD4+ or CD8+ T cells sorted from blood, taken in a trial of the OX40 agonist ivuxolimab. The origin of the receptors is an adult with an advanced solid tumor such as melanoma, head and neck, liver or kidney cancer.

The chain employs TRBV7-2 and TRBJ2-7, with D perhaps TRBD2 (5 bases). This CDR3 spans 13 amino acids. V was clipped by 5 bases and J by 6 bases, with 14 bases between them. Germline CDR1 SGHTA, CDR2 FQGNSA. For the CDR3, the DNA is TGTGCCAGCAGCGGTAATAGCGATAGCGAGCAGTACTTC. Translated, it gives CASSGNSDSEQYF.

The CDR3 DNA reads TGTGCCTGGAGTGTACGGAGTACCAATGAGCAGTTCTTC. Protein sequence: CAWSVRSTNEQFF. The chain is built from TRBV30 and TRBJ2-1, with D unresolved. The CDR3 totals 13 residues. Looked up from germline, CDR1 is GTSNPN and CDR2 is SVGIG (reference sequence). Trimming stripped 0 bases from V and 6 bases from J, with 9 bases between. The whole variable domain, remainder taken from reference TRBV30 and TRBJ2-1, is SQTIHQWPATLVQPVGSPLSLECTVEGTSNPNLYWYRQAAGRGLQLLFYSVGIGQISSEVPQNLSASRPQDRQFILSSKKLLLSDSGFYLCAWSVRSTNEQFFGPGTRLTVL.

This chain joins TRBV2 and TRBJ2-5; D is unclear. Germline CDR1 reads SNHLY; CDR2 reads FYNNEI. Deletions cut 1 base from V and 7 bases from J, with 13 bases between. This CDR3 spans 14 amino acids. The CDR3 spells CASSEGPDWGTQYF. CDR3 bases: TGTGCCAGCAGTGAAGGACCAGACTGGGGGACCCAGTACTTC.

This clone came up a few times. V gene TRBV27 combines with J gene TRBJ2-3, with D tentatively TRBD2 (6 bases). Trimming shortened V by 6 bases and J by 4 bases, and 14 bases separated the two germline ends. Germline V gives CDR1 MNHEY, CDR2 SMNVEV (reference sequence). This CDR3 contains 14 residues. Written as DNA, the CDR3 is TGTGCCAGCAGACGACTAGGACCGGCAGATACGCAGTATTTT. It encodes CASRRLGPADTQYF.

CDR3 sequence: CASSYSRTGRGKLFF. Written as DNA, the CDR3 is TGTGCCAGCAGTTACTCAAGGACAGGGAGGGGAAAACTGTTTTTT. The gene calls are TRBV6-5 and TRBJ1-4, with 8 nucleotides matching TRBD1. Trimming cost V 0 bases and J 10 bases; bases outside gene matches: 7. Germline values: CDR1 MNHEY, CDR2 SVGAGI. The CDR3 contains 15 residues.

The chain has TRBV7-2 and TRBJ2-1; no firm D call. The CDR3 extends over 15 amino acids. Germline loops: CDR1 SGHTA, CDR2 FQGNSA. V was trimmed by 1 base and J by 7 bases, leaving 14 bases between them. The CDR3 sequence is CASSLVGPGGNEQFF. The DNA of the CDR3 is TGTGCCAGCAGCTTAGTAGGGCCTGGTGGGAATGAGCAGTTCTTC.

This clone was counted between two and nine times. One end of the junction is discordant with germline, which a read error may explain. V is TRBV7-7 and J is TRBJ2-7; 8 nucleotides agree with TRBD2. Germline CDR1 and CDR2: SSHAT and FNYEAQ (reference sequence). The CDR3 is made up of 15 amino acids. DNA of the CDR3: TGTGCTAGCAGCCCCCGCGGGGGGATGTTCGGAGAGCAGTACTTC. Translation gives CASSPRGGMFGEQYF.

The chain carries TRBV7-2 and TRBJ2-7, with 9 bases identical to TRBD1. V dropped 5 bases and J dropped 2; count of bases not matched to a gene: 7. The germline CDR1 and CDR2 sequences are SGHTA and FQGNSA. The CDR3 consists of 15 residues. CDR3 sequence reads: CASSQGTGNPYEQYF. As DNA, the CDR3 is TGTGCCAGCAGCCAGGGGACAGGGAATCCCTACGAGCAGTACTTC.

In DNA form, the CDR3 reads TGTGCCTGGAGTGTAGACAGTAACTATGGCTACACCTTC. Residues: CAWSVDSNYGYTF. This sequence joins TRBV30 and TRBJ1-2, with D possibly matching TRBD1 (5 bases). This CDR3 spans 13 amino acids. Per germline, CDR1 GTSNPN and CDR2 SVGIG (reference sequence). Trimming removed 0 bases at V and 1 base at J, with 6 bases between.

This chain links TRBV4-1 with TRBJ2-7, with 7 bases lining up with TRBD1. Losses at the gene ends were 0 bases for V and 3 bases for J; bases not matched to a gene: 8. In germline, CDR1 is MGHRA, CDR2 YSYEKL. The CDR3 loop spans 16 amino acids. CDR3 protein: CASSQDSRAGGYEQYF. The CDR3 DNA reads as TGCGCCAGCAGCCAAGATTCCAGGGCAGGGGGCTACGAGCAGTACTTC.

The chain couples TRBV9 to TRBJ2-5, with D perhaps TRBD1 (5 bases). The germline V and J ends were trimmed by 0 bases and 5 bases, with 17 bases remaining between them. The CDR3 extends over 16 amino acids. CDR1 and CDR2 from the germline V gene are SGDLS and YYNGEE. The CDR3 region is CASSVEARGLQETQYF. CDR3 nucleotide sequence: TGTGCCAGCAGCGTAGAGGCTAGGGGATTACAGGAGACCCAGTACTTC.

The chain links TRBV18 to TRBJ2-6; perhaps TRBD1 as D (5 bases). This CDR3 is 14 amino acids long. The V and J ends lost 0 bases and 11 bases respectively, with 11 bases between them. CDR1 and CDR2 from the germline V gene are KGHSH and LQKENI. CDR3 bases: TGTGCCAGCTCACCACCGGACATCTCCCACGTCCTGACTTTC. Encoded protein: CASSPPDISHVLTF.

This clone appeared a single time. V usage is TRBV5-1 and J usage is TRBJ1-4; TRBD1 might be the D (5 bases). The CDR3 runs to 15 residues. Trimming took off 0 bases at V and 7 bases at J, with 13 bases between the two ends. Germline V gene lookup returns CDR1 SGHRS and CDR2 YFSETQ. The CDR3 DNA follows: TGCGCCAGCAGCTTGGCCGGTGACAGTAGTGAAAAACTGTTTTTT. Protein sequence: CASSLAGDSSEKLFF.

The V and J genes are TRBV5-4 and TRBJ2-7; no definite D call. With 0 bases removed from V and 10 bases from J, the gap between germline ends came to 14 bases. Germline CDR1 reads SGHNT; CDR2 reads YYREEE (reference sequence). This CDR3 has 13 residues. CDR3 sequence (DNA): TGTGCCAGCAGCTTGGACACACAACTAAGACAGTACTTC. Protein: CASSLDTQLRQYF.

The chain combines TRBV7-2 with TRBJ2-1; no clear D gene. Germline V gene data show CDR1 as SGHTA and CDR2 as FQGNSA. The CDR3 loop spans 13 amino acids. Between the trimmed V and J ends, which lost 0 bases and 7 bases, there was a span of 7 bases. CDR3 nucleotides: TGTGCCAGCAGCTTAGCGATCAATAATGAGCAGTTCTTC. Amino acid sequence: CASSLAINNEQFF.

The chain is built from TRBV2 and TRBJ2-7, with 7 bases aligning to TRBD2. J was trimmed by 6 bases and V by 4 bases; bases with no gene match: 6. The CDR3 consists of 13 residues. Germline lookup yields CDR1 SNHLY and CDR2 FYNNEI. DNA for the CDR3: TGTGCCAGCAGTGGGTGGGAGGGGACCGAGCAGTACTTC. Translated: CASSGWEGTEQYF.

This sequence joins TRBV27 and TRBJ2-1, with D uncertain. This CDR3 is 11 amino acids long. V was trimmed by 8 bases and J by 11 bases, leaving 13 bases between them. Germline V CDR1 and CDR2: MNHEY, SMNVEV (reference sequence). CDR3 DNA: TGTGCCAGCGGGATCGAGGTTAAGCAGTTCTTC. It encodes CASGIEVKQFF.

The gene calls are TRBV4-2 and TRBJ1-5, with D unclear. The CDR3 is made up of 15 amino acids. V lost 4 bases, J lost 11 bases, and 21 bases lay in between. Per the germline V gene, CDR1 is LGHNA and CDR2 is YNFKEQ. The CDR3 DNA follows: TGTGCCAGCAGCCTCACGGACCGGGAAGAGAGGACCCAGCATTTT. Protein product: CASSLTDREERTQHF.

This clone is a singleton in its sample. The genes are TRBV7-2 and TRBJ2-5; TRBD1 matches at 8 bases. Germline V gene sequence: CDR1 SGHTA, CDR2 FQGNSA. This CDR3 has 15 residues. Germline trimming cut 1 base from V and 5 bases from J; bases unmatched to any gene: 6. Here the CDR3 DNA reads TGTGCCAGCAGCTTAGATTCCAGGGGGCGGGAGACCCAGTACTTC. Translated: CASSLDSRGRETQYF.

The count of this clone is one. CDR3 sequence reads: CASSQATSGVNNEQFF. In DNA, the CDR3 is TGTGCCAGCAGCCAAGCCACTAGCGGGGTTAACAATGAGCAGTTCTTC. The gene calls are TRBV4-2 and TRBJ2-1, with 10 bases lining up with TRBD2. The ends lost 1 base at V and 5 bases at J; junction bases unmatched: 5. The CDR3 totals 16 residues. Germline CDR1 is LGHNA and CDR2 is YNFKEQ.

The rearrangement joins TRBV7-9 to TRBJ2-2, with TRBD1 as a possible D gene (6 bases). Germline loops: CDR1 SEHNR, CDR2 FQNEAQ (reference sequence). Deletions cut 7 bases from V and 4 bases from J, with 19 bases between. This CDR3 is built from 16 residues. CDR3 residues: CASTLGGQTRTGELFF. DNA for the CDR3: TGTGCCAGCACTTTGGGTGGACAGACTCGCACCGGGGAGCTGTTTTTT.

This chain links TRBV27 with TRBJ2-3, with unresolved D. V lost 3 bases to trimming and J lost 2 bases, with 6 bases between them. Germline V gene data show CDR1 as MNHEY and CDR2 as SMNVEV (reference sequence). This CDR3 is built from 13 residues. CDR3 nucleotide sequence: TGTGCCAGCAGTTTTCCTTACACAGATACGCAGTATTTT. It codes for CASSFPYTDTQYF.

This clone came up once. V gene TRBV11-3 combines with J gene TRBJ1-1, with D maybe TRBD1 (6 bases). V shed 3 bases and J shed 4 bases, with 12 bases lying between them. This CDR3 has 14 amino acids. Germline V gene data show CDR1 as SGHNT and CDR2 as YENEEA. CDR3 DNA sequence: TGTGCCAGCAGCTTGGTACAGGGAGGCACTGAAGCTTTCTTT. As protein: CASSLVQGGTEAFF. The whole variable domain, filled in from reference TRBV11-3 and TRBJ1-1, reads EAGVVQSPRYKIIEKKQPVAFWCNPISGHNTLYWYLQNLGQGPELLIRYENEEAVDDSQLPKDRFSAERLKGVDSTLKIQPAELGDSAVYLCASSLVQGGTEAFFGQGTRLTVV.

The rearrangement links TRBV28 to TRBJ2-1, with TRBD2 as a possible D gene (5 bases). The V end lost 2 bases, the J end lost 0 bases, and 17 bases lay between the germline ends. The length of the CDR3 is 18 residues. Germline lookup yields CDR1 MDHEN and CDR2 SYDVKM. CDR3 sequence reads: CASSLERGSVRSYNEQFF. Written as DNA, the CDR3 is TGTGCCAGCAGTTTAGAACGGGGATCGGTACGCTCCTACAATGAGCAGTTCTTC. Looking up the rest from reference TRBV28 and TRBJ2-1 gives the full variable domain: DVKVTQSSRYLVKRTGEKVFLECVQDMDHENMFWYRQDPGLGLRLIYFSYDVKMKEKGDIPEGYSVSREKKERFSLILESASTNQTSMYLCASSLERGSVRSYNEQFFGPGTRLTVL.

A few counts support this clone. CDR3 sequence (DNA): TGTGCCACCAGCAGAGATAGGGGTTTATGGCCCCAGCATTTT. Translating it yields CATSRDRGLWPQHF. V usage is TRBV15 and J usage is TRBJ1-5, with D perhaps matching TRBD1 (5 bases). The CDR3 runs to 14 residues. Trimming removed 0 bases at V and 9 bases at J, with 12 bases between. In germline, CDR1 is LNHNV, CDR2 YYDKDF (reference sequence).

The chain carries TRBV7-2 and TRBJ2-3; perhaps TRBD1 as D (6 bases). Germline CDR1 and CDR2: SGHTA and FQGNSA. The V end lost 0 bases, the J end lost 5 bases, and 9 bases lay between the germline ends. The CDR3 totals 14 residues. The CDR3 reads CASSLAAGVDTQYF. The CDR3 DNA reads TGTGCCAGCAGCTTAGCGGCAGGGGTAGATACGCAGTATTTT.

Only one count was recorded for this clone. The chain links TRBV30 to TRBJ1-1; TRBD1 is a possible D gene (5 bases). The length of the CDR3 is 17 residues. V was cut by 5 bases and J by 5 bases, with 27 bases left in between. In germline, CDR1 is GTSNPN, CDR2 SVGIG (reference sequence). The DNA of the CDR3 is TGTGCCTGGGACCCCGGACGGTTTGGGTTGGGGGGTACTGAAGCTTTCTTT. Protein: CAWDPGRFGLGGTEAFF.